The next 7 T cell receptor beta chains were all read from a single sample in a study of TIL therapy for anti-PD-1-resistant metastatic lung cancer. This was the immunoSEQ v3 assay. The protocol was immunoSEQ multiplex PCR, while the TCRdb copy is restricted to in-frame clones and leaves out a portion. The table includes about 59,000 clones, approximately 75% detected once. As for time point: pre-treatment sample, taken before nivolumab and TIL therapy. Specimen: blood, collected at baseline. The receptors originated from a person aged 25 to 85 with non-small cell lung cancer.

There are many counts of this clone. The sample carries other DNA sequences with the same CDR3. This chain links TRBV7-3 with TRBJ2-2; D gene uncertain. V lost 8 bases and J lost 10, with 20 bases in between. Germline loops: CDR1 SGHTA, CDR2 FQGTGA. The CDR3 totals 14 residues. The CDR3 protein is CASSRNSIGSELFF. The CDR3 DNA follows: TGTGCCAGCTCACGAAACAGTATTGGTTCGGAGCTGTTTTTT. The full variable domain, in which reference TRBV7-3 and TRBJ2-2 provide the parts outside the CDR3, is GAGVSQTPSNKVTEKGKYVELRCDPISGHTALYWYRQSLGQGPEFLIYFQGTGAADDSGLPNDRFFAVRPEGSVSTLKIQRTERGDSAVYLCASSRNSIGSELFFGEGSRLTVL.

The chain is built from TRBV7-6 and TRBJ2-7; the D gene is possibly TRBD1 (6 bases). The CDR3 is made up of 15 amino acids. Trimming stripped 4 bases from V and 6 bases from J, with 19 bases between. CDR1 is SGHVS, CDR2 FNYEAQ, per germline. The CDR3 DNA follows: TGTGCCAGCAGCTCTAACAGGGCAGGCATTGGCGAGCAGTACTTC. The encoded protein is CASSSNRAGIGEQYF.

This sequence joins TRBV19 and TRBJ1-2; 7 nucleotides align to TRBD1. This CDR3 spans 15 amino acids. Germline V gene lookup returns CDR1 LNHDA and CDR2 SQIVND (reference sequence). The J segment lost 2 bases and the V segment lost 5 bases, leaving 8 bases of the junction unmatched. CDR3 nucleotides: TGTGCCAGTAGTGCCCGGGACAGATTAAACTATGGCTACACCTTC. Its protein product is CASSARDRLNYGYTF.

The genes are TRBV7-2 and TRBJ1-5; unclear D gene. This CDR3 is built from 15 residues. Germline CDR1 reads SGHTA; CDR2 reads FQGNSA. Deletions cut 4 bases from V and 0 bases from J, with 10 bases between. CDR3 region: CASSSFLYSNQPQHF. In DNA form, the CDR3 reads TGTGCCAGCAGCTCGTTTTTGTATAGCAATCAGCCCCAGCATTTT.

The chain joins TRBV5-1 to TRBJ2-7, with D hard to call. CDR3 length: 12 residues. Germline CDR1 is SGHRS and CDR2 is YFSETQ. Deletions cut 4 bases from V and 4 bases from J, with 9 bases between. The CDR3 region is CASSQDGYEQYF. As DNA, the CDR3 is TGCGCCAGCAGCCAAGACGGATACGAGCAGTACTTC.

This chain links TRBV21-1 with TRBJ2-1. TRBV21-1 is a recognized pseudogene. This CDR3 is 17 amino acids long. This chain's CDR3 is CASSKGSGPPVYNEQFF. CDR3 nucleotide sequence: TGTGCCAGCAGCAAAGGCAGTGGCCCTCCGGTCTACAATGAGCAGTTCTTC.

The V call is TRBV7-2, the J call TRBJ2-3; perhaps TRBD2 as D (6 bases). The germline V and J ends were trimmed by 0 bases and 0 bases, with 13 bases remaining between them. The CDR3 is 17 amino acids. Per the germline V gene, CDR1 is SGHTA and CDR2 is FQGNSA. The CDR3 nucleotides are TGTGCCAGCAGCTTAGCGCGAAGTAGCGGCAGCACAGATACGCAGTATTTT. Translating gives CASSLARSSGSTDTQYF.